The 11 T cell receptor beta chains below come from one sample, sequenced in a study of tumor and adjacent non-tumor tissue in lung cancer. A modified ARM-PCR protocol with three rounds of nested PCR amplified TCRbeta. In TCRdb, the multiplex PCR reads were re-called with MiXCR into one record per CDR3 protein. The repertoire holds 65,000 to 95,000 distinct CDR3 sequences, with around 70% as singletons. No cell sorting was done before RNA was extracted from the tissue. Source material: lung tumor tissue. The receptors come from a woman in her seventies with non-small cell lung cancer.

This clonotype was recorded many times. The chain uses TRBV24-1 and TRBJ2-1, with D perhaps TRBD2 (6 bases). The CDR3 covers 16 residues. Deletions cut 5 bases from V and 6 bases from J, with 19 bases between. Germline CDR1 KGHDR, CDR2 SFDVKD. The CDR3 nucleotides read TGTGCCACCAGTGGTCCCTTGGGCGGGATACGCAATGAGCAGTTCTTC. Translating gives CATSGPLGGIRNEQFF.

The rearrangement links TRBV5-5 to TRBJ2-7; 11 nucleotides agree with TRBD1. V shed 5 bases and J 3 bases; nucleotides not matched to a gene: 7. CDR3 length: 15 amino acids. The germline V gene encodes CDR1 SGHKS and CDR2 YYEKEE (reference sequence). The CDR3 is CASRTGTGGFYEQYF. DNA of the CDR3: TGTGCCAGCAGGACAGGGACAGGGGGGTTCTACGAGCAGTACTTC.

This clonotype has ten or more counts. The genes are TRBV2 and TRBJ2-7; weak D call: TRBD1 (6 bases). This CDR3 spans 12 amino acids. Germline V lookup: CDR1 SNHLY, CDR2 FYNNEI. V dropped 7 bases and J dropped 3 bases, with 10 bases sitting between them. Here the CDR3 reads CASKPDSYEQYF. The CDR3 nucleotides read TGTGCCAGCAAACCGGACAGCTACGAGCAGTACTTC.

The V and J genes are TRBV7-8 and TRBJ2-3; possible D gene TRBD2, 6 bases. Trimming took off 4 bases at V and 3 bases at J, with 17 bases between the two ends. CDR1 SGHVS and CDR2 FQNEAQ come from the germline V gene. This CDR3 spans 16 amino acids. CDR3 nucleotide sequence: TGTGCCAGCAGCTATGAATCGTTCGCGGGGACAGATACGCAGTATTTT. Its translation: CASSYESFAGTDTQYF. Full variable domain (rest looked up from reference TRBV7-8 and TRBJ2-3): GAGVSQSPRYKVAKRGQDVALRCDPISGHVSLFWYQQALGQGPEFLTYFQNEAQLDKSGLPSDRFFAERPEGSVSTLKIQRTQQEDSAVYLCASSYESFAGTDTQYFGPGTRLTVL.

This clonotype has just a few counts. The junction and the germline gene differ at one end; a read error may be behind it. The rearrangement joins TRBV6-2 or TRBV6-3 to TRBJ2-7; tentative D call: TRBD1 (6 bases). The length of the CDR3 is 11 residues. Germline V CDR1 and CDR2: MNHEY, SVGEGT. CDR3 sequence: CASGLGAEQYF. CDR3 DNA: TGTGCCAGCGGGCTGGGGGCCGAGCAATACTTC.

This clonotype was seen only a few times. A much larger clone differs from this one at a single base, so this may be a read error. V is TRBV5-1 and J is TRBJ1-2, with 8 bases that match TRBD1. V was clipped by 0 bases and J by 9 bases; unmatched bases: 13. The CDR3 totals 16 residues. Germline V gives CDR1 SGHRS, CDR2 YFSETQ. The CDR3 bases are TGCGCCAGCAGCTTGGCCTTGGCAGGGGGCAGCGCTAGCTACACCTTC. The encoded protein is CASSLALAGGSASYTF.

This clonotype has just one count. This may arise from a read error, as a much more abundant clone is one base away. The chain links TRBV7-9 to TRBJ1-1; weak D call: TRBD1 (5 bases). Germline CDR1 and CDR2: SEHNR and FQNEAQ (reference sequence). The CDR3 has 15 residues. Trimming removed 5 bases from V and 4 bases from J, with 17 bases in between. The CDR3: CASSPPGRGVTEAFF. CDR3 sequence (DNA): TGTGCCAGCAGCCCACCGGGACGGGGAGTCACTGAAGCTTTCTTT.

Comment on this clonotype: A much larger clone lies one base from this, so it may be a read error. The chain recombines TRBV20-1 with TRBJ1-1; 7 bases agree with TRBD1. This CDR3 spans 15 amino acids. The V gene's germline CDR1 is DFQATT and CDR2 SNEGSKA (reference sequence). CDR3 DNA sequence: TGCAGTGCACGACATGGACAGGAGCCGAACACTGGAGCTTTCTTT. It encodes CSARHGQEPNTGAFF.

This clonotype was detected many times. The CDR3 nucleotides are TGCAGTGCTGGGCGGGGGTACACAGATACGCAGTATTTT. It specifies CSAGRGYTDTQYF. The chain has TRBV20-1 and TRBJ2-3; 7 positions match TRBD2. CDR1 and CDR2 from the germline V gene are DFQATT and SNEGSKA (reference sequence). This CDR3 is 13 amino acids long. J gave up 2 bases and V 5 bases, and 4 bases lay outside the gene matches.

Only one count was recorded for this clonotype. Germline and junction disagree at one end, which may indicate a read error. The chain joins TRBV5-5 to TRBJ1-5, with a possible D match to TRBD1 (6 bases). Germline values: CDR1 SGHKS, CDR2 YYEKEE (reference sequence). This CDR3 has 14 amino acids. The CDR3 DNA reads TGTGCCAGTAGCTTGACCATGGGGGCTCAGCCCCAGCATTTT. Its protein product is CASSLTMGAQPQHF.

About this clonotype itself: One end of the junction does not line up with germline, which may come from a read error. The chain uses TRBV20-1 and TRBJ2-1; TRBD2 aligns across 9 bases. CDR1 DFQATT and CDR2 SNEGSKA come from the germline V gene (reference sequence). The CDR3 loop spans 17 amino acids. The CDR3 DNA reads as TGCTGTGCTAGGTACCCAGAAGGTAGCGGGAGTGTTTATGAGCAGTTCTTC. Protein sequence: CCARYPEGSGSVYEQFF.